These T cell receptor beta chains were read from a single sample in a study of blood T cell repertoires in COVID-19. The protocol was immunoSEQ multiplex PCR, while the TCRdb copy is restricted to in-frame clones and leaves out a portion. The sample includes 60,000 to 100,000 clones, approximately 90% of them seen just once. The sequenced sample consisted of peripheral blood. Source of these receptors: a man aged 50 or older with active COVID-19. CDR3s include the opening cysteine and the closing phenylalanine or tryptophan. The order of the fields is CDR3 DNA, CDR3 protein, J gene, D gene, V gene, clone size. D genes are given only for firm matches. Size tells how often a clone was seen (once, few, many) or the class of an expanded clone, and some rows leave it out.

TGCGCCAGCAGTCTTTGGGGCCCCGGGACAGGGGGTACCGGGGAGCTGTTTTTT CASSLWGPGTGGTGELFF TRBJ2-2 TRBD1 TRBV5-1 -
TGCGCCAGCAGCCCCGCTCCGGGACAGCAAAATTCACCCCTCCACTTT CASSPAPGQQNSPLHF TRBJ1-6 TRBD1 TRBV5-1 -
TGTGCCAGCAGCGCGCTCGGGGGGGGCCGGAATGAGCAGTTCTTC CASSALGGGRNEQFF TRBJ2-1 TRBD2 TRBV7-2 -
TGTGCCAGCAAGGAGGGTAGGCACGAGCAGTACTTC CASKEGRHEQYF TRBJ2-7 - TRBV12-3/TRBV12-4 -
TGTGCCAGCAGGATGAAAGCGACCGGGGACTTC CASRMKATGDF TRBJ2-7 - TRBV27 few
TGTGCCTGGGGCCGGGACTCCAATCAGCCCCAGCATTTT CAWGRDSNQPQHF TRBJ1-5 - TRBV30 -
TGTGCCAGCAGCGTAGCGGCTAGTGCTACGAGCTACAATGAGCAGTTCTTC CASSVAASATSYNEQFF TRBJ2-1 - TRBV9 once
TGTGCCAGCAGCGGGAATCTCCGGGACAGAAGCCACAATGAGCAGTTCTTC CASSGNLRDRSHNEQFF TRBJ2-1 TRBD1 TRBV9 -
TGCAGCGTTGATGCAGGCCTCTTCTCTGAAGCTTTCTTT CSVDAGLFSEAFF TRBJ1-1 - TRBV29-1 -
TGTGCCAGCAACAATCGGGGGGATGATGAGCAGTTCTTC CASNNRGDDEQFF TRBJ2-1 TRBD2 TRBV6-6 -
TGCGCCAGCAGCTTGGGCGGTGAGCAGTACTTC CASSLGGEQYF TRBJ2-7 - TRBV5-1 -
TGTGCCACCAGTGAAGAGTCCGGCTATGGCTACACCTTC CATSEESGYGYTF TRBJ1-2 - TRBV24-1 -
TGTGCCAGCAGCTTAACCCCGGTGCGGGCCTCCTACGAGCAGTACTTC CASSLTPVRASYEQYF TRBJ2-7 - TRBV7-3 -
TGTGCCAGCAGTTTATCTCAGGGGGCCTATTCACCCCTCCACTTT CASSLSQGAYSPLHF TRBJ1-6 TRBD1 TRBV28 -
TGCGCCAGCAGCTTGGCCGGGAGCTACGAGCAGTACTTC CASSLAGSYEQYF TRBJ2-7 - TRBV5-1 once
TGTGCCAGCAGCTTGAGACCTAGTTCAGGGGGCCCTGAAGCTTTCTTT CASSLRPSSGGPEAFF TRBJ1-1 TRBD1 TRBV5-5 -
TGCGCCAGCAGCCAAGAGTGGGGCGGGAGCTATGAGCAGTTCTTC CASSQEWGGSYEQFF TRBJ2-1 TRBD2 TRBV4-1 -
TGTGCCAGCTCCTTGGGGCGCGAGCAGTACTTC CASSLGREQYF TRBJ2-7 - TRBV28 once
TGTGCCAGCAGCCCCGACGGGAGTAGGCTTTCCAATGAGCAGTTCTTC CASSPDGSRLSNEQFF TRBJ2-1 - TRBV7-6 -
TGTGCCAGCAAGGAGCGGGAGAGAAGCACAGATACGCAGTATTTT CASKERERSTDTQYF TRBJ2-3 TRBD2 TRBV2 -
TGTGCCAGCAGTGACTCCCCTCTAGCGGTTGCGGACGAGCAGTACTTC CASSDSPLAVADEQYF TRBJ2-7 TRBD2 TRBV2 -
TGTGCCAGCAGCCCCCCGGACAGCTATGGCTACACCTTC CASSPPDSYGYTF TRBJ1-2 - TRBV28 -
TGTGCCAGCAGACCCGACTATCCCAACTATGGCTACACCTTC CASRPDYPNYGYTF TRBJ1-2 - TRBV5-4 -
TGTGCCAGCAGCTTGGACAGTCGGAGGGTAAACTACGAGCAGTACTTC CASSLDSRRVNYEQYF TRBJ2-7 - TRBV5-6 once
TGTGCCAGCAGTGACCCGGGTGGAGAGCAGTACTTC CASSDPGGEQYF TRBJ2-7 - TRBV28 -
TGTGCCAGCAGCTTGACAGGGCCTGGAAACACCATATATTTT CASSLTGPGNTIYF TRBJ1-3 - TRBV5-4 -
TGTGCCAGTAGTATCCGGGGGGAAGTCTATGGCTACACCTTC CASSIRGEVYGYTF TRBJ1-2 - TRBV19 -
TGCAGCGTTGGATCTAGCGGGAGCAGGGGGACCCAGTACTTC CSVGSSGSRGTQYF TRBJ2-5 TRBD2 TRBV29-1 -
TGCGCCAGCCGCCCTAGCGGGGGGGCCGATGAGCAGTTCTTC CASRPSGGADEQFF TRBJ2-1 TRBD2 TRBV10-2 -
TGTGCCAGCAGCGTAGGTGCAGGGAACCAAGAGACCCAGTACTTC CASSVGAGNQETQYF TRBJ2-5 - TRBV9 -
TGTGCCTGGAGTGAGAGGGTGACCCGGAGTTCGGGGGAGACCCAGTACTTC CAWSERVTRSSGETQYF TRBJ2-5 - TRBV30 -
TGTGCCAGCAGCTTAAGGGTTGGTAGCGGGGGGGCGCCCTACGAGCAGTACTTC CASSLRVGSGGAPYEQYF TRBJ2-7 TRBD2 TRBV7-2 -
TGTGCCAGCAGCTTAGCTAGCGGGACGACAGATACGCAGTATTTT CASSLASGTTDTQYF TRBJ2-3 TRBD2 TRBV7-9 -
TGTGCCAGCAGTACAATAGCCACGAACACTGAAGCTTTCTTT CASSTIATNTEAFF TRBJ1-1 - TRBV27 -
TGTGCCAGCTCACTAGCGGGAAGTTACAATGAGCAGTTCTTC CASSLAGSYNEQFF TRBJ2-1 TRBD2 TRBV7-8 -